Shown below are 2 T cell receptor beta chains from a single sample sequenced in a study of early T cells in non-severe SARS-CoV-2 infection. From the 5' RACE reads, TCRdb called clonotypes with MiXCR, one entry per CDR3 protein. The repertoire holds approximately 76,000 distinct CDR3 sequences, with about 12% as singletons. The sample comprised whole blood. The source of these receptors is an adult who was a healthcare worker with PCR-confirmed SARS-CoV-2 infection or an uninfected control (not recorded which).

This clonotype was detected many times. The chain combines TRBV3-1 with TRBJ2-1, with a tentative D call TRBD2 (6 bases). Germline assignment: CDR1 LGHDT and CDR2 YNNKEL (reference sequence). Deletions cut 1 base from V and 4 bases from J, with 17 bases between. The CDR3 is 17 amino acids. In DNA form, the CDR3 reads TGTGCCAGCAGCCAAGTCCCGGGGGAATTTATGTACAATGAGCAGTTCTTC. It yields the protein CASSQVPGEFMYNEQFF.

This clonotype was seen at least ten times. This chain connects TRBV29-1 to TRBJ1-1; maybe TRBD1 (6 bases). V was shortened by 6 bases and J by 1 base, with 9 bases between the two germline ends. Germline lookup yields CDR1 SQVTM and CDR2 ANQGSEA. The CDR3 sequence is 12 residues long. CDR3 sequence (DNA): TGCAGCGTCTTGGGACAGAACACTGAAGCTTTCTTT. This sequence encodes CSVLGQNTEAFF.